The sequence of this T cell receptor beta chain was determined in a study of spatial heterogeneity in lung cancer. As for the study in general: The study consistently detected more beta-chain than alpha-chain sequences.

Specified time point: sample taken at primary tumor resection. One entry per CDR3 protein, called by TCRdb with MiXCR from the 5' RACE reads. The data hold 100,000 or so distinct CDR3 sequences, with 4.4% observed a single time. The germline CDR1 and CDR2 sequences are MDHEN and SYDVKM. V was clipped by 3 bases and J by 0 bases, with 8 bases between them. The CDR3 totals 14 residues. Study findings and constraints: The study found that expanded intratumoral alpha and beta TCR counts tracked tumor mutation counts.

This clonotype turned up a few times. Its antigen is unidentified. This sequence joins TRBV28 and TRBJ1-2; no clear D. The clonotype comes from a male donor with early-stage non-small cell lung cancer. Specimen: lung tumor tissue, collected at surgery. The CDR3 spells CASSFRRSNYGYTF. The CDR3 nucleotides read TGTGCCAGCAGTTTCCGCAGATCTAACTATGGCTACACCTTC.